The clone carrying this T cell receptor beta chain was found a few times. Its antigen is unidentified. Trimming left V 3 bases short and J 0 bases short, with 5 bases between. The CDR3 contains 13 residues. Germline CDR1 MRHNA, CDR2 SNTAGT. The sample comes from a study of T-cell reconstitution after alpha-beta-depleted transplantation in children. Unique molecular identifiers were built into the TCRbeta library. TCRdb reanalysed the PCR reads using MiXCR and keeps one entry per CDR3 protein. The sample yields 250,000 to 350,000 distinct CDR3 sequences, around 25% seen once. General observations from the study: Expanded clones from the graft, numbering several hundred, reportedly supplied alpha-beta T cells about two months after transplant. T cells produced anew were the main source of T-cell counts and diversity one year after transplant. Day-60 TCRbeta diversity that was high in some patients was derived from surviving recipient T cells and thymic progenitors.

The sequenced sample was PBMCs, mostly from graft donor cells, obtained 180 days after TCRalphabeta/CD19-depleted stem cell transplant. The chain recombines TRBV6-4 with TRBJ1-1; D gene unclear. The source of this sequence is a male patient younger than 18 who had a stem cell transplant for acute lymphoblastic leukemia, so the T cells may come from the graft donor. The CDR3 sequence: CASSEDMNTEAFF. The CDR3 DNA follows: TGTGCCAGCAGTGAGGATATGAACACTGAAGCTTTCTTT.